Sequencing of this T cell receptor beta chain was carried out in a study of shared clonotypes between healthy human individuals. Findings and limits, study-wide: Limited genetic and exposure-history diversity came from having few donors.

TCRdb keeps only in-frame clones here, not all; method: immunoSEQ multiplex PCR. The sample contains approximately 340,000 clones, over 65% of which appear only once. The donors, all of them Caucasian adults, lived in Nashville, Tennessee. Worth noting for this clone: Its specificity is unknown.

V was pared by 2 bases and J by 7 bases, with 12 bases between. Per the germline V gene, CDR1 is SQVTM and CDR2 is ANQGSEA. The CDR3 totals 13 residues. The sequenced sample was memory CD4+ T cells sorted from blood. Noted subset: CD45RA-negative fraction. This clonotype was sampled from a man aged 25 to 40 in good health. V usage is TRBV29-1 and J usage is TRBJ1-5, with a tentative D call TRBD1 (5 bases). The CDR3 DNA is TGCAGCGTTGAATCAGGGATCGGACAGCCCCAGCATTTT. Translated: CSVESGIGQPQHF.